This T cell receptor beta chain was obtained from a study of blood T cell repertoires in COVID-19. Study summary: The cDNA or gDNA used as material had been derived from T cells, B-cell-depleted T cells, or PBMCs.

This clone was detected a few times. Source study methods: Estimates of nucleated cell counts were drawn from the amplification of reference gene primers. The data were produced by immunoSEQ multiplex PCR, yet TCRdb's version contains in-frame clones alone and is incomplete. V and J calls and clone size are those listed in that table; D and trimming were worked out from the DNA. The sample lists 95,000 to 150,000 clones; 90% were seen once. The sequenced sample was peripheral blood. The clonotype comes from a woman between 55 and 75 years old with COVID-19, enrolled during active disease.

The CDR3 spells CASSPTAAGGGTQYF. The CDR3 nucleotides are TGTGCCAGCAGTCCTACTGCGGCGGGGGGTGGGACCCAGTACTTC. The rearrangement uses TRBV27 and TRBJ2-5, with 8 bases identical to TRBD2. The germline V gene encodes CDR1 MNHEY and CDR2 SMNVEV (reference sequence). J gave up 7 bases and V 5 bases, and 12 bases lay outside the gene matches. The CDR3 runs 15 residues.